This TCR beta chain was retrieved from a study of post-analysis software for immune sequencing data. Study findings and constraints: Strong co-clustering by F measure was evident for samples that had been prepared in the same batch. TRBV segments more frequent in patients than in controls numbered five and included TRBV5-6, TRBV5-1 and TRBV20-1.

The library was made from cDNA and included unique molecular identifiers. TCRdb reprocessed the PCR reads with MiXCR, giving one entry per CDR3 protein. This table holds 800,000 to 950,000 distinct CDR3 sequences, about 57% found once. V gave up 1 base and J gave up 1 base; unmatched junction bases: 6. Germline CDR1 and CDR2: SGHTA and FQGTGA. This CDR3 has 16 amino acids. A few counts support this clonotype. Its cognate antigen is unknown. V usage is TRBV7-3 and J usage is TRBJ1-2; 7 bases match TRBD1. Sample: blood. This TCR derives from a girl aged 5-17 years with multiple sclerosis. Written as DNA, the CDR3 is TGTGCCAGCAGCTTAATCGCAGGGGGAATTAACTATGGCTACACCTTC. It codes for CASSLIAGGINYGYTF.